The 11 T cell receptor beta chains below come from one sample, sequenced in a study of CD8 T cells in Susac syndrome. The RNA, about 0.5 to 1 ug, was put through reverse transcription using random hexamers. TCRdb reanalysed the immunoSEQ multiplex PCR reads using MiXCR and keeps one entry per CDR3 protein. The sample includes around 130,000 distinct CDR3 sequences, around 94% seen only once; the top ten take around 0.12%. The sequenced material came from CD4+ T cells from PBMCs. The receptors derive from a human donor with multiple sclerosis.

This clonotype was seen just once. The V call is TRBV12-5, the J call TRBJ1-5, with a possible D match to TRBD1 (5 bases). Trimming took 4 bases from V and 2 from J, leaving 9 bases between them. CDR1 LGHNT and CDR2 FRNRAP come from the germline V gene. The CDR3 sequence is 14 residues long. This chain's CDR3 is CASGSPGRNQPQHF. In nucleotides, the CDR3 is TGTGCTAGTGGTTCCCCGGGACGCAATCAGCCCCAGCATTTT. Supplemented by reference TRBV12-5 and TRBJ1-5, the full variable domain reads DARVTQTPRHKVTEMGQEVTMRCQPILGHNTVFWYRQTMMQGLELLAYFRNRAPLDDSGMPKDRFSAEMPDATLATLKIQPSEPRDSAVYFCASGSPGRNQPQHFGDGTRLSIL.

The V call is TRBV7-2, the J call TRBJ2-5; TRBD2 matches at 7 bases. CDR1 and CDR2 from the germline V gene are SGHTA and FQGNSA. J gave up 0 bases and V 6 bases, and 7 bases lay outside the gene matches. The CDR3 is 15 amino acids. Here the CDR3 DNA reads TGTGCCAGCAGATTAAGCGGGGCGAACCAAGAGACCCAGTACTTC. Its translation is CASRLSGANQETQYF.

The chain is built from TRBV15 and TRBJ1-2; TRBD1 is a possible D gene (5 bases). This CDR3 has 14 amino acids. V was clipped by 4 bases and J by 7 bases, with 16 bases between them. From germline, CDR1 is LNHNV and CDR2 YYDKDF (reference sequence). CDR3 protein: CATSTPGEMGGYTF. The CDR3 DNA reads TGTGCCACCAGCACCCCGGGGGAGATGGGTGGCTACACCTTC.

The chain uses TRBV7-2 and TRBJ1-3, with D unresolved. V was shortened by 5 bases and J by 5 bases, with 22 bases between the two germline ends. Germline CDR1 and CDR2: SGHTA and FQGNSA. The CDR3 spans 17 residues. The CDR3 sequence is CASSPTEVGVSRNTIYF. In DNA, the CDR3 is TGTGCCAGCAGCCCGACCGAAGTCGGGGTTAGCCGAAACACCATATATTTT.

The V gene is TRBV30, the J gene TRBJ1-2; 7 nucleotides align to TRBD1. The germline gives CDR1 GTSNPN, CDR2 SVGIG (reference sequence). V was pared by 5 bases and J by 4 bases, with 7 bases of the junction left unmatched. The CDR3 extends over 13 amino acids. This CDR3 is CAWDNRGGYGYTF. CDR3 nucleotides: TGTGCCTGGGACAACAGGGGAGGCTATGGCTACACCTTC.

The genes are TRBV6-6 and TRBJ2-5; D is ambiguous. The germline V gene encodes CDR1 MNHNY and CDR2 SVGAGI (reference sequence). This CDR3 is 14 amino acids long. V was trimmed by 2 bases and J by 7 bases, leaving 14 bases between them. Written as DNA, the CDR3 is TGTGCCAGCAGTTACCCAGACCAAGAGCGGACCCAGTACTTC. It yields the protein CASSYPDQERTQYF.

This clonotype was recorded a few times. Written as DNA, the CDR3 is TGCAGTGCCTCGGACGGTCGTGGAGCTTTCTTT. It yields the protein CSASDGRGAFF. The chain recombines TRBV20-1 with TRBJ1-1; D not certain. The CDR3 loop spans 11 amino acids. The V end was cut by 6 bases, the J end by 10 bases, with 15 bases between. CDR1 is DFQATT, CDR2 SNEGSKA, per germline (reference sequence).

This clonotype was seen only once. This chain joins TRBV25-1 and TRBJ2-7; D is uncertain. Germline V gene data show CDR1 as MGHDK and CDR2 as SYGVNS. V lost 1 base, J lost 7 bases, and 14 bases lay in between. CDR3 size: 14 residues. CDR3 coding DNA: TGTGCCAGCAGTGAATTGGGTGTCCGTCAAGAGCAGTACTTC. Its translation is CASSELGVRQEQYF.

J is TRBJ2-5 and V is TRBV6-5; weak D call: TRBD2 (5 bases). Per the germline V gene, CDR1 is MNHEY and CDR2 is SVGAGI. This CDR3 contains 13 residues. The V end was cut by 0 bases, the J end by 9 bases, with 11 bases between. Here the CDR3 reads CASSYSVRDPQYF. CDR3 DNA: TGTGCCAGCAGTTACTCCGTCCGGGATCCCCAGTACTTC.

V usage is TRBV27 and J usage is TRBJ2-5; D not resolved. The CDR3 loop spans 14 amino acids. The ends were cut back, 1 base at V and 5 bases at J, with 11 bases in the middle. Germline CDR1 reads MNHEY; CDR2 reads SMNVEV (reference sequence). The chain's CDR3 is CASSLLTGRETQYF. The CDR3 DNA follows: TGTGCCAGCAGTTTATTGACGGGTCGTGAGACCCAGTACTTC.

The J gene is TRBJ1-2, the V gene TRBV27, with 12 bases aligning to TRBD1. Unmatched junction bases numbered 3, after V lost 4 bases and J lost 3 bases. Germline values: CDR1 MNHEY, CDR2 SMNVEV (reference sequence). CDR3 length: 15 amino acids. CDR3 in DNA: TGTGCCAGCAGTTCCGGGACAGGGGGCGACTATGGCTACACCTTC. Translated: CASSSGTGGDYGYTF.